The clone carrying this T cell receptor (beta chain) was counted at least ten times. The CDR3 spans 14 residues. Trimming removed 2 bases from V and 2 bases from J, with 9 bases in between. Per germline, CDR1 MDHEN and CDR2 SYDVKM. The data originate from a study of molecular identifiers for immune sequencing clone quantification. Previously described methods and listed TCR primers were employed for the bulk TCR libraries. From the PCR reads, TCRdb called clonotypes with MiXCR, one entry per CDR3 protein. The sample has around 470,000 distinct CDR3 sequences; around 25% are singletons. The sample consisted of naive CD8+ T cells from blood, with Jurkat cell RNA spiked in. Documented subset: FACS-sorted CD8+CD4-CCR7+CD45RA+ naive T cells. The TCR originated in a human donor in good health. Some libraries in this study had Jurkat cell RNA spiked in. J is TRBJ1-2 and V is TRBV28; D uncertain. CDR3 residues: CASSLGQSNYGYTF. CDR3 DNA: TGTGCCAGCAGTTTAGGGCAAAGCAACTATGGCTACACCTTC.